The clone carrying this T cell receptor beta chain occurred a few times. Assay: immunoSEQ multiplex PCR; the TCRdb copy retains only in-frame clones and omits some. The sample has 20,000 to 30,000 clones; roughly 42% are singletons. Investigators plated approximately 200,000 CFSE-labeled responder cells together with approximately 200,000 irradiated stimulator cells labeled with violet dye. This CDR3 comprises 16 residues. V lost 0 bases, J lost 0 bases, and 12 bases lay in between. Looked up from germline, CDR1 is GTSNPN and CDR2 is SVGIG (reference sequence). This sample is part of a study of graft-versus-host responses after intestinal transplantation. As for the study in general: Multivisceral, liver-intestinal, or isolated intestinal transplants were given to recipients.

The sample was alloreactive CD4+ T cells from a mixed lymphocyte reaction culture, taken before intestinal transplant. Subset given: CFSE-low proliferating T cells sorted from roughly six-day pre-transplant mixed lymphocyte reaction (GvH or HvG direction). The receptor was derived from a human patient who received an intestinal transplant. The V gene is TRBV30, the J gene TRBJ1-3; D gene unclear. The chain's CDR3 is CAWSVLARGSGNTIYF. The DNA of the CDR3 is TGTGCCTGGAGTGTTCTAGCTCGGGGCTCTGGAAACACCATATATTTT.